This T cell receptor beta chain was identified during a study of cytomegalovirus exposure and HLA in healthy donors (dated by TCRdb to the late 2010s). At the level of the whole study: In an earlier analysis of 587 of the donors, under 300 Gb of sequence data and approximately 120 million unique TCR beta sequences from some 170 million T cells were reported. Roughly 300 gigabases of sequencing data and approximately 85 million unique TCR sequences were included in an early release covering 500 to 750 HLA-typed donors. Among the roughly 430 genotyped donors, approximately 81% belonged to the genetic ancestry cluster associated with self-reported Caucasian donors. The study was designed to test whether signatures of past pathogen exposure could be identified by cataloging public T cell receptors. The study profiled the T cell repertoires of about 640 subjects by immunosequencing and related them to cytomegalovirus serostatus. A separate validation cohort of 100 to 150 different subjects was used in addition to the roughly 640-subject first cohort. The study combined high-throughput TCR immunosequencing, statistical association of individual TCRs with disease status, and machine learning to predict cytomegalovirus infection status. A later analysis re-analyzed previously published TCR beta repertoires from 666 donors and added high-resolution HLA genotyping to study TCR occurrence patterns. Rather than using new phenotypic data, the later analysis identified candidate immune exposures from TCR beta sequences and from how often those sequences occurred across donors. In an earlier analysis of a few hundred of the donors, high-throughput TCR beta sequencing was used to judge whether each TCR beta V gene segment behaved as functional or pseudogenic. Donor age, sex, ethnicity and CMV serostatus were compiled together with the repertoire data. A later genetic analysis used genome-wide SNP genotypes for about 60% of the roughly 670 donors, treating that subset as a discovery cohort. Every repertoire in the discovery cohort had been generated on one and the same sequencing platform. Both class I and class II loci were covered by HLA typing, at four-digit resolution. The number of donors typed differed by locus, with about 629-630 for A, B, C, DRB1 and DQB1, around 500 for DQA1, 600 to 610 for DPA1, and around 430 for DPB1. Several DR-DQ haplotypes were handled as single units for association and clustering because linkage in the cohort was strong. Among some 410 genotyped donors of the cohort, an average of 235,054 unique TCR beta nucleotide sequences were sequenced per donor, 15% to 20% of them non-productive. What the research found in general, with its limitations: A few of the identified cytomegalovirus-associated TCR beta chains were confirmed in vitro to be specific for cytomegalovirus antigens. Several of the top co-occurrence clusters appeared to be linked to parvovirus B19, influenza, CMV and Epstein-Barr virus, according to a later analysis. Compared with equally common non-associated chains, HLA-associated TCR beta chains in a later analysis were more clonally expanded and had lower generation probabilities. The cohort was sequenced for TCR beta chains only, and without alpha or paired-chain data the features that could be detected were limited. The classifier was reported to diagnose cytomegalovirus status with high specificity and sensitivity in both the original and validation cohorts. In a later analysis, most CMV-associated TCR beta chains were found to appear HLA-restricted, with HLA associations seemingly driven largely by CMV exposure. A later analysis associated 16,951 TCR beta sequences with specific HLA alleles at a false discovery rate of 0.05. In the study, 150 to 200 TCR beta chains were listed as associated with cytomegalovirus. Some IMGT-functional V segments, including TRBV6-2 and TRBV6-3, could not be distinguished by the 87-base-pair reads and were therefore excluded. In an earlier analysis of 450 to 750 of the donors, most TCR beta V segments appeared in productive rearrangements about 90% or about 30% of the time, broadly matching IMGT annotations. Most TCR sequences were seen in very few donors, while some public TCRs were found in many individuals. The presence/absence analyses assumed that sequencing depth was roughly uniform across donors, and that assumption may not be true. A later analysis found that TCR association rates varied across HLA loci, with DRB1 alleles showing the most associated TCRs and HLA-C alleles the fewest. A group of highly shared sequence variants was considered likely to be a technical artifact of the sequencing pipeline. Assigning TCR associations to individual alleles was difficult when HLA alleles, especially DR and DQ, strongly co-occurred. Correlated functional status among segregating V segments might reflect linkage disequilibrium, but an unknown experimental factor could not be ruled out. A further reported finding was that TCR beta sequences accurately predicted the HLA-A and HLA-B alleles for most subjects in the first cohort. A later genetic analysis reported fewer N-insertions in productive TCRs among donors in an Asian-associated ancestry cluster than the roughly 650-donor mean. V-gene and J-gene trimming of TCR beta chains was associated with a missense DCLRE1C variant in a later genetic analysis, and the association was replicated in an independent cohort. Because counts were too low, about 17 rarely observed V segments, including chromosome 9 orphons, were excluded from the earlier analysis of a few hundred of the donors. It was suggested by the authors that the approach could potentially be generalized to other disease states and immunological phenotypes. Because HLA typing was unavailable for some donors at each locus, only the typed subset was used in association tests. CMV serostatus was the only immune exposure information available for the cohort.

V lost 3 bases and J lost 10 bases; the stretch between them is 15 bases long. CDR3 length: 14 amino acids, cysteine to phenylalanine. Solely the CDR3 DNA is kept, with 42 bases framed from the first base. As encoded in the germline V gene (reference sequence), CDR1 is LNHDA while CDR2 is SQIVND. Library preparation used the immunoSEQ multiplex PCR assay. For the multiplex PCR, a mixture combining 60 forward primers for TCR Vbeta segments and 13 reverse primers for TCR Jbeta segments was used. A multiplex PCR assay on genomic DNA amplified the CDR3 region of rearranged TCR beta genes. The Illumina HiSeq System was used to sequence the amplified TCR beta libraries as 87-base-pair reads. Regarding the original processing steps: Across the roughly 640 repertoires, a later analysis counted approximately 83 million unique TCR beta chains, 9.5 million to 12 million of which were shared by at least two donors. To remove PCR and sequencing errors, raw reads were error-corrected and collapsed into unique sequences using a nearest-neighbor algorithm that merged closely related sequences. To assign V, D and J gene segments, CDR3 sequences were aligned to IMGT reference sequences. For a sequence to be retained, a match of at least six nucleotides to both a V gene segment and a J gene segment was required. Rearrangements were classified as productive when the CDR3 lacked stop codons and remained in frame with V and J, and all other rearrangements were classified as non-productive. CDR3 was defined by IMGT convention, running from the second conserved V-encoded cysteine to the conserved J-encoded phenylalanine. The earlier analysis of about 610 of the donors excluded sequences that lacked an unambiguous match to a single V gene segment. An earlier analysis of approximately 590 of the donors called V segments functional above 56.7% productive rearrangements and segregating when the between-donor standard deviation exceeded 5%. A statistical classification framework was built to diagnose cytomegalovirus status from the catalog of TCR beta chain sequences. In a later analysis, TCR nucleotide sequences were compared against IMGT/GENE-DB human TR gene sequences so that V and J genes could be assigned. In a later analysis, CDR3 sequences and most-parsimonious VDJ recombination scenarios were assigned using the TCRdist pipeline. A later analysis defined each TCR beta chain by its CDR3 amino acid sequence plus V-gene family, and excluded reads lacking a unique V-gene family. In a later analysis, 500 to 650 highly shared, low-generation-probability nucleotide sequences were removed to address suspected cross-contamination and a sequencing artifact. In a later analysis, a clonal expansion index for each public chain was calculated from normalized within-repertoire ranks of inferred template counts. Generation probabilities in a later analysis came from a VDJ recombination model fitted to out-of-frame rearrangements, and those results were checked against IGoR. In a later analysis, TCR-TCR, TCR-HLA and TCR-CMV co-occurrence was scored with hypergeometric tests, and a repertoire-size bias correction was applied to TCR pairs. To estimate false discovery rates, a later analysis permuted the HLA or CMV assignments 20 times. In a later analysis, co-occurring TCRs were grouped using DBSCAN, and TCRdist sequence similarity was added for clustering within HLA-allele-positive subsets. Co-occurrence clustering excluded repertoires with fewer than 30,000 or more than 120,000 public chains, plus five with anomalous nucleotide sharing. TCRdb took over this immuneACCESS table, retaining in-frame rearrangements with V and J assigned. Such tables are incomplete; in checked studies, under half of the missing clones stem from an unresolved V gene, and the remainder is unexplained. V and J calls and clone size follow that table, whereas D and trimming were derived from the DNA. The sample's clone listing holds more than 140,000 clones. About 2.2% of the sample is held by the ten biggest clonotypes.

Points on this clone: Its antigen is not yet known.

The cohort comprised 670 or so healthy bone marrow donors. At the time of sampling, every cohort member was nominally healthy, though immune exposures that went unrecorded were likely present. The donor tested CMV seronegative, placing the donor among the 350 or so seronegative members of the cohort. A peripheral blood sample was provided by each donor, and peripheral blood mononuclear cells were used for TCR beta sequencing. Genomic DNA was extracted from the blood cell samples with the Qiagen DNeasy Blood Extraction Kit. This TCR derives from a young woman in good health and CMV-seronegative. Here the chain combines TRBV19 and TRBJ2-2; TRBD2 might be the D gene, on 5 matching bases. The sample comprised PBMCs. The CDR3 has the sequence CASSISSFDAELFF. The DNA sequence is given as TGTGCCAGTAGTATTTCTAGCTTTGATGCGGAGCTGTTTTTT.